The clone carrying this TCR beta chain was counted a few times. Repertoires were generated with immunoSEQ multiplex PCR, while TCRdb's copy carries only in-frame clones and drops some. The data contain 300,000 to 400,000 clones, 65% to 90% of them singletons. This specimen belongs to a study of blood T cell repertoires in COVID-19. This TCR came from a woman in her forties with acute COVID-19. Material: PBMCs or T cells enriched from blood (not recorded which).

DNA for the CDR3: TGTGCCAGTAGTCCCCCCGGCGAGGCTACTGGAAACACCATATATTTT. This encodes CASSPPGEATGNTIYF. The V gene is TRBV19, the J gene TRBJ1-3, with no clear D. Germline V gene lookup returns CDR1 LNHDA and CDR2 SQIVND (reference sequence). Trimming removed 5 bases at V and 2 bases at J, with 16 bases between. The CDR3 runs 16 residues.